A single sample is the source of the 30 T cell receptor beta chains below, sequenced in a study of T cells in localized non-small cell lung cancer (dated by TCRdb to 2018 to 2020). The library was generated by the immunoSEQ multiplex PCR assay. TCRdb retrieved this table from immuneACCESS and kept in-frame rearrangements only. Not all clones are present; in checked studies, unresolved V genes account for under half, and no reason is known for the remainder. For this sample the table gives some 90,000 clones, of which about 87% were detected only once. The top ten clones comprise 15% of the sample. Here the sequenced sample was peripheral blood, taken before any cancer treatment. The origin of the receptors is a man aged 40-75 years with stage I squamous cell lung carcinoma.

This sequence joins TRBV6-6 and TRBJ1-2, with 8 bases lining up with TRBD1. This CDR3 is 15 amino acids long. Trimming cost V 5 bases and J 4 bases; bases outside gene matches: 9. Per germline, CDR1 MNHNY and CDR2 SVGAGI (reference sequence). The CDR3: CASSGSGQAVYGYTF. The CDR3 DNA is TGTGCCAGCAGTGGTTCGGGACAGGCGGTCTATGGCTACACCTTC.

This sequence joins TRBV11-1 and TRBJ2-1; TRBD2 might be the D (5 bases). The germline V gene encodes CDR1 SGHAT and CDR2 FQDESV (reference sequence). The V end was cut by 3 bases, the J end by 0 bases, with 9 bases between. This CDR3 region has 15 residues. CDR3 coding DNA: TGTGCCAGCAGCTTTAGCGTGAGCTCCTACAATGAGCAGTTCTTC. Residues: CASSFSVSSYNEQFF.

CDR3: CASRGQGRETGELFF. CDR3 nucleotides: TGTGCCAGCCGTGGACAGGGGCGGGAAACCGGGGAGCTGTTTTTT. V and J are TRBV2 and TRBJ2-2; 9 bases fit TRBD1. V was pared by 8 bases and J by 5 bases, with 9 bases of the junction left unmatched. The CDR3 extends over 15 amino acids. Per germline, CDR1 SNHLY and CDR2 FYNNEI. The complete variable domain, with remaining parts taken from reference TRBV2 and TRBJ2-2, reads EPEVTQTPSHQVTQMGQEVILRCVPISNHLYFYWYRQILGQKVEFLVSFYNNEISEKSEIFDDQFSVERPDGSNFTLKIRSTKLEDSAMYFCASRGQGRETGELFFGEGSRLTVL.

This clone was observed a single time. The CDR3 coding sequence is TGTGCCAGCAGCCAAGATTCCGGACGAGGGCCCCAGCATTTT. This translates into CASSQDSGRGPQHF. The chain links TRBV4-2 to TRBJ1-5, with no clear D. V lost 0 bases to trimming and J lost 9 bases, with 12 bases between them. The CDR3 is made up of 14 amino acids. Germline assignment: CDR1 LGHNA and CDR2 YNFKEQ.

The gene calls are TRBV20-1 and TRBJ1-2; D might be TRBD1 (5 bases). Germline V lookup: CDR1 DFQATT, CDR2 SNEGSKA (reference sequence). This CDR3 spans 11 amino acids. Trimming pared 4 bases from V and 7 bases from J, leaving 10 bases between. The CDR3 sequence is CSAKDGAGYTF. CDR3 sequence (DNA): TGCAGTGCTAAGGACGGGGCTGGCTACACCTTC.

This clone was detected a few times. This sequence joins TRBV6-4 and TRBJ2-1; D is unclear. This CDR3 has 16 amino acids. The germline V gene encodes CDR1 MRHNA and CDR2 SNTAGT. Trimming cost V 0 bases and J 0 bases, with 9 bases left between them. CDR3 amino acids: CASSDSDVSSYNEQFF. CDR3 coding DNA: TGTGCCAGCAGTGACTCGGACGTTAGCTCCTACAATGAGCAGTTCTTC.

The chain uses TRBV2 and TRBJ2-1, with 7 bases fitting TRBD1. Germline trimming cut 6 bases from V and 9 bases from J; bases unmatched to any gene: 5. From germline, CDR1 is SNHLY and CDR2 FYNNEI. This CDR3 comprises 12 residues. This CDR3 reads CASRRGTVEQFF. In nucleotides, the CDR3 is TGTGCCAGCAGGCGAGGGACAGTTGAGCAGTTCTTC.

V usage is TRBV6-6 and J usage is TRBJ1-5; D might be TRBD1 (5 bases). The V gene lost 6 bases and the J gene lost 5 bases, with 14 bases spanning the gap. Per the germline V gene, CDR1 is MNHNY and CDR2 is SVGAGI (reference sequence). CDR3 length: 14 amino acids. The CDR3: CASRVTRGDQPQHF. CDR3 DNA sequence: TGTGCCAGCAGAGTCACTCGGGGGGATCAGCCCCAGCATTTT.

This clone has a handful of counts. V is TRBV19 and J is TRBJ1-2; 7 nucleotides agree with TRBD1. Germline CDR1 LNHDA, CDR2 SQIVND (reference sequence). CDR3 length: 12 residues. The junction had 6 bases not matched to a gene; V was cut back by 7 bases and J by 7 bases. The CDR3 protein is CASNQGGIGYTF. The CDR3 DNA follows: TGTGCCAGTAATCAAGGGGGCATTGGCTACACCTTC.

The CDR3, as DNA: TGCGCCAGCAGTGAGGGGACTAGCACAGATACGCAGTATTTT. Its translation is CASSEGTSTDTQYF. The rearrangement joins TRBV10-1 to TRBJ2-3; possibly TRBD2 for D (6 bases). V shed 2 bases and J shed 0 bases, with 6 bases lying between them. The CDR3 length is 14 residues. Germline V gene data show CDR1 as WNHNN and CDR2 as SYGVQD (reference sequence).

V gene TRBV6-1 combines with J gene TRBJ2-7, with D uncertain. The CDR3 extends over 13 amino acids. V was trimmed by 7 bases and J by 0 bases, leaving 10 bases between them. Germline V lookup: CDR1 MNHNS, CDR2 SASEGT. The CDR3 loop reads CASNIANSYEQYF. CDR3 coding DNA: TGTGCCAGCAACATCGCCAACTCCTACGAGCAGTACTTC.

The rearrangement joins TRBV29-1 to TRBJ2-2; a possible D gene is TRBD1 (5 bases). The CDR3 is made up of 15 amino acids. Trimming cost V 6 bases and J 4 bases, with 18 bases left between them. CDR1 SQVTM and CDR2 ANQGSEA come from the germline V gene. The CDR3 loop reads CSVYTPRRGTGELFF. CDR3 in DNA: TGCAGCGTCTATACCCCTCGAAGGGGCACCGGGGAGCTGTTTTTT.

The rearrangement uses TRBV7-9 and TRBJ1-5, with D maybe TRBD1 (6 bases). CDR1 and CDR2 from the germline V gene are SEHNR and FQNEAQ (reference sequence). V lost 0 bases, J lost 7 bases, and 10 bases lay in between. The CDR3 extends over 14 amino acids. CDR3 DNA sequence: TGTGCCAGCAGCTTAGCTGGGGGCCGGCAGCCCCAGCATTTT. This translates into CASSLAGGRQPQHF.

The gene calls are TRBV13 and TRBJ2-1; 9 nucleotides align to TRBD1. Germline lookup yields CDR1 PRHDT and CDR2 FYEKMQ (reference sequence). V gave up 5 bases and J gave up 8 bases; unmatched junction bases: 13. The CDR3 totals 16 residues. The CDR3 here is CASSPPGDRVLDEQFF. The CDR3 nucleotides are TGTGCCAGCAGCCCCCCCGGGGACAGGGTTTTGGATGAGCAGTTCTTC. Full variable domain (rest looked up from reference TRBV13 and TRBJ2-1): AAGVIQSPRHLIKEKRETATLKCYPIPRHDTVYWYQQGPGQDPQFLISFYEKMQSDKGSIPDRFSAQQFSDYHSELNMSSLELGDSALYFCASSPPGDRVLDEQFFGPGTRLTVL.

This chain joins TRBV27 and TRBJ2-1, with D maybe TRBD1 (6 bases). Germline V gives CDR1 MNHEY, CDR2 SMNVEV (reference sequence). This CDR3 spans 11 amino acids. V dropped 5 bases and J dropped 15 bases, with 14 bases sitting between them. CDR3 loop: CASSVNRALFF. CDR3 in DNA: TGTGCCAGCAGTGTCAACAGGGCACTGTTCTTC.

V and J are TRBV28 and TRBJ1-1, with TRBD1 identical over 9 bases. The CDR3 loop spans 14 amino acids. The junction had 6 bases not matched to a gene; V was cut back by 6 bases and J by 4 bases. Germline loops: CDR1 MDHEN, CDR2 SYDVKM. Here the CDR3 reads CASRGQGIVTEAFF. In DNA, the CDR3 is TGTGCCAGCAGAGGACAGGGGATAGTCACTGAAGCTTTCTTT.

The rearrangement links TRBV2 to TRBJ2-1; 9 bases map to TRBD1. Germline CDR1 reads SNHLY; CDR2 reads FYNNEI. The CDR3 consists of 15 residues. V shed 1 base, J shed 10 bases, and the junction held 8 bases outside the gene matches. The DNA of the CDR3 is TGTGCCAGCAGTGAAGGGAGGACAGGGGCCACAGAGCAGTTCTTC. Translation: CASSEGRTGATEQFF.

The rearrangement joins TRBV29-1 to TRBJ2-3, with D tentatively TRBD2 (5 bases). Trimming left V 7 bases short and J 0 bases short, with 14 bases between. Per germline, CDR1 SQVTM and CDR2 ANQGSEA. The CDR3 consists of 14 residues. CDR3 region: CSAAGGSSTDTQYF. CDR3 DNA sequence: TGCAGCGCAGCAGGAGGATCTAGCACAGATACGCAGTATTTT.

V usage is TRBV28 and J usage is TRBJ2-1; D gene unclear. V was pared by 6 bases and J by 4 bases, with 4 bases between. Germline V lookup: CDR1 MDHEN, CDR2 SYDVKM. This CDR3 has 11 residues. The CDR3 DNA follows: TGTGCCAGCAGGGGATACAATGAGCAGTTCTTC. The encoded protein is CASRGYNEQFF.

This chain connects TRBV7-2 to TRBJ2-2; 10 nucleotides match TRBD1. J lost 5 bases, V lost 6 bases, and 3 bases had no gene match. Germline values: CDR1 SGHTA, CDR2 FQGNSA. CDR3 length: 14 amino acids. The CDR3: CASRRTGGTGELFF. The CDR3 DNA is TGTGCCAGCAGACGGACAGGGGGGACCGGGGAGCTGTTTTTT.

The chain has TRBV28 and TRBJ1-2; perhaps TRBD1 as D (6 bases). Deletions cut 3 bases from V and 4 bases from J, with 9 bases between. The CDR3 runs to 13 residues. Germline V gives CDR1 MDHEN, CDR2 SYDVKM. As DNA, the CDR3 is TGTGCCAGCAGTTTGGACAGTCGCTATGGCTACACCTTC. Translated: CASSLDSRYGYTF.

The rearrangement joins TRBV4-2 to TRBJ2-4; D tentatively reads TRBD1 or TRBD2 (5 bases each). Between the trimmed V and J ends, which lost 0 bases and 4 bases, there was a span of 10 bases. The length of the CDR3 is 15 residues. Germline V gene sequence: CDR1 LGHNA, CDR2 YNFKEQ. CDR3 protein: CASSQDPGLKNIQYF. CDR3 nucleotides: TGTGCCAGCAGCCAAGATCCGGGGCTGAAAAACATTCAGTACTTC.

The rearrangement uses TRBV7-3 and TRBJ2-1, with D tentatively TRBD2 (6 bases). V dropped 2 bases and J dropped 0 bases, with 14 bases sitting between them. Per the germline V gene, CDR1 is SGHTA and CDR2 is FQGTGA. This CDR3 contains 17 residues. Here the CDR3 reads CASSLVPRGSSYNEQFF. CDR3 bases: TGTGCCAGCAGCTTAGTCCCCCGGGGGAGCTCCTACAATGAGCAGTTCTTC.

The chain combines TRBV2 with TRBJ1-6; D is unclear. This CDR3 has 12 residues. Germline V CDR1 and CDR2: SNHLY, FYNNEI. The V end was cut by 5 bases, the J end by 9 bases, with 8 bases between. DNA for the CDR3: TGTGCCAGCAGTTCCAGGTTTTCACCCCTCCACTTT. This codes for CASSSRFSPLHF. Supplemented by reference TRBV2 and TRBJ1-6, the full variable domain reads EPEVTQTPSHQVTQMGQEVILRCVPISNHLYFYWYRQILGQKVEFLVSFYNNEISEKSEIFDDQFSVERPDGSNFTLKIRSTKLEDSAMYFCASSSRFSPLHFGNGTRLTVT.

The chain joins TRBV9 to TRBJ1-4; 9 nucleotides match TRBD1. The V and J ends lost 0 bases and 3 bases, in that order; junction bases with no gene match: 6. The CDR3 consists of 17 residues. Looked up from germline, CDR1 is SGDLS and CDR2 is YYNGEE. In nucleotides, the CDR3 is TGTGCCAGCAGCGTAGGGCCACAGGGGGCGTCTAATGAAAAACTGTTTTTT. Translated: CASSVGPQGASNEKLFF. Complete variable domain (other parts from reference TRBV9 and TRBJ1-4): DSGVTQTPKHLITATGQRVTLRCSPRSGDLSVYWYQQSLDQGLQFLIQYYNGEERAKGNILERFSAQQFPDLHSELNLSSLELGDSALYFCASSVGPQGASNEKLFFGSGTQLSVL.

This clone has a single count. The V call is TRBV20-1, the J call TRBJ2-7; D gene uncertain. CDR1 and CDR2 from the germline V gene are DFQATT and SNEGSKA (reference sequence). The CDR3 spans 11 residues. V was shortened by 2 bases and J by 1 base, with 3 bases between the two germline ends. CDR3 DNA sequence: TGCAGTGCTAGAATTTCCTACGAGCAGTACTTC. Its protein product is CSARISYEQYF.

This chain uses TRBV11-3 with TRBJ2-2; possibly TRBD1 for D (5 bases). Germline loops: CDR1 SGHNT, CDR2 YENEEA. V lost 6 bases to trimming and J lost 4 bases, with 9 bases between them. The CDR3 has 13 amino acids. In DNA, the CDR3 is TGTGCCAGCAGTTGGACACCCACCGGGGAGCTGTTTTTT. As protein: CASSWTPTGELFF.

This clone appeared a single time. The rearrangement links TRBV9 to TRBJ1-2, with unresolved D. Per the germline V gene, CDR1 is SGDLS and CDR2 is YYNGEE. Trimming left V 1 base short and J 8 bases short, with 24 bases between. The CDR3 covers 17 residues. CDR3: CASSVLPGQTPRGGYTF. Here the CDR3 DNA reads TGTGCCAGCAGCGTACTGCCCGGGCAGACTCCCCGGGGAGGCTACACCTTC.

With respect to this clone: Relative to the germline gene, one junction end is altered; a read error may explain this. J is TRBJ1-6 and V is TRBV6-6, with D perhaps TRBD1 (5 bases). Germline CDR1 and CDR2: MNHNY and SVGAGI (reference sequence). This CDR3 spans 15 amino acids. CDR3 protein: CASSYSTDNNTPLHF. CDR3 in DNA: TGTGCCAGCAGTTACTCGACAGATAATAATACACCCCTCCACTTT.

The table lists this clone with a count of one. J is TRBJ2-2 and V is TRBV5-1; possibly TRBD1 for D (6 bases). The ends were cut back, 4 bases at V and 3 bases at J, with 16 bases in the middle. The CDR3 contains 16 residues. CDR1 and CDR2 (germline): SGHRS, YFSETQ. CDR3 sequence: CASSPRTARDTGELFF. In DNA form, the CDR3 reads TGCGCCAGCAGCCCCCGGACAGCTAGGGACACCGGGGAGCTGTTTTTT.